This paragraph covers one TCR beta chain sequence. The record originates from a study of blood T cell repertoires in COVID-19. Study-level information: The United States, Italy and Spain were the sources of the acute and convalescent COVID-19 samples.

Libraries were prepared by immunoSEQ multiplex PCR; TCRdb keeps only in-frame clonotypes and omits some of them. The sample holds over 300,000 clones, approximately 91% seen once. This CDR3 has 15 amino acids. Trimming cost V 5 bases and J 7 bases; bases outside gene matches: 6. CDR1 and CDR2 from the germline V gene are SGHTA and FQGNSA. The sequenced material came from PBMCs or T cells enriched from blood (not recorded which). The receptor comes from a woman between 35 and 50 years old who had recovered from COVID-19. The rearrangement uses TRBV7-2 and TRBJ2-3, with 13 bases that match TRBD2. The CDR3 reads CASSLLAGGVYTQYF. CDR3 in DNA: TGTGCCAGCAGCCTACTAGCGGGGGGGGTGTATACGCAGTATTTT.